These 23 T cell receptor beta chains came from one sample sequenced in a study of blood T cells in healthy people across ages. A second PCR, run for roughly 7 to 12 cycles, used a sample-barcoded 5' primer plus a J-beta primer mix. TCRdb reprocessed the 5' RACE reads with MiXCR, giving one entry per CDR3 protein. The table records roughly 720,000 distinct CDR3 sequences, roughly 50% of them present only once. The sequenced material came from blood. These receptors came from an elderly man in good health.

The chain links TRBV25-1 to TRBJ2-2, with 7 positions matching TRBD1. The CDR3 extends over 13 amino acids. Germline V CDR1 and CDR2: MGHDK, SYGVNS. J was trimmed by 6 bases and V by 7 bases; bases with no gene match: 5. The chain's CDR3 is CASTDRVSGELFF. CDR3 nucleotide sequence: TGTGCCAGCACTGACAGGGTGTCCGGGGAGCTGTTTTTT.

CDR3 loop: CASSLIRGRGYTF. Written as DNA, the CDR3 is TGTGCCAGCAGCTTAATCAGGGGCCGAGGCTACACCTTC. This chain connects TRBV7-2 to TRBJ1-2, with D perhaps matching TRBD1 (6 bases). The CDR3 runs 13 residues. V lost 2 bases to trimming and J lost 8 bases, with 12 bases between them. Germline V CDR1 and CDR2: SGHTA, FQGNSA. The whole variable domain, remainder taken from reference TRBV7-2 and TRBJ1-2, is GAGVSQSPSNKVTEKGKDVELRCDPISGHTALYWYRQSLGQGLEFLIYFQGNSAPDKSGLPSDRFSAERTGGSVSTLTIQRTQQEDSAVYLCASSLIRGRGYTFGSGTRLTVV.

V usage is TRBV2 and J usage is TRBJ2-3, with TRBD2 identical over 12 bases. Germline V CDR1 and CDR2: SNHLY, FYNNEI. The CDR3 has 16 residues. The V gene end was trimmed by 7 bases and the J gene end by 6 bases; junction bases not matched to a gene: 11. The CDR3 loop reads CASTLKVGLAGDTQYF. The DNA for the CDR3 is TGTGCCAGCACCCTAAAGGTGGGACTAGCGGGTGATACGCAGTATTTT. The variable domain in full, with the rest retrieved from reference TRBV2 and TRBJ2-3, is EPEVTQTPSHQVTQMGQEVILRCVPISNHLYFYWYRQILGQKVEFLVSFYNNEISEKSEIFDDQFSVERPDGSNFTLKIRSTKLEDSAMYFCASTLKVGLAGDTQYFGPGTRLTVL.

This clonotype was counted a few times. The J gene is TRBJ2-5, the V gene TRBV3-1; no reliable D call. The end of the DNA is better explained by TRBJ2-7, so the J call may be wrong. Germline CDR1 and CDR2: LGHDT and YNNKEL (reference sequence). The CDR3 runs to 12 residues. The DNA of the CDR3 is TGTGCCAGCAGCCAAGATAGGCTCGAGCAGTACTTC. As protein: CASSQDRLEQYF.

The chain recombines TRBV6-2 or TRBV6-3 with TRBJ1-5; D uncertain. Germline CDR1 reads MNHEY; CDR2 reads SVGEGT. Trimming cost V 6 bases and J 5 bases, with 11 bases left between them. CDR3 length equals 13 residues. CDR3 in amino acids: CASRDGRDQPQHF. In DNA, the CDR3 is TGTGCCAGCAGAGACGGTCGGGATCAGCCCCAGCATTTT.

The chain combines TRBV10-3 with TRBJ2-1; weak D call: TRBD2 (7 bases). This CDR3 is 14 amino acids long. The germline V gene has CDR1 ENHRY and CDR2 SYGVKD. V was pared by 11 bases and J by 5 bases, with 19 bases between. CDR3 sequence: CAAAQAGADNEQFF. The DNA of the CDR3 is TGTGCCGCCGCCCAGGCGGGGGCAGACAATGAGCAGTTCTTC.

This chain uses TRBV27 with TRBJ2-6; no firm D call. This CDR3 comprises 17 residues. Germline V gene data show CDR1 as MNHEY and CDR2 as SMNVEV (reference sequence). Trimming removed 3 bases from V and 0 bases from J, with 12 bases in between. CDR3 loop: CASSLVSLDSGANVLTF. CDR3 DNA sequence: TGTGCCAGCAGTTTGGTTAGCCTCGACTCTGGGGCCAACGTCCTGACTTTC.

The table lists this clonotype with a few counts. The rearrangement links TRBV18 to TRBJ1-6, with 7 bases identical to TRBD1. The CDR3 extends over 15 amino acids. Germline CDR1 KGHSH, CDR2 LQKENI. V lost 7 bases, J lost 6 bases, and 9 bases stayed unmatched. CDR3 DNA: TGTGCCAGCTTATCCACCGGGACAGTTAATTCACCCCTCCACTTT. It yields the protein CASLSTGTVNSPLHF. Drawing the rest from reference TRBV18 and TRBJ1-6, the complete variable domain is NAGVMQNPRHLVRRRGQEARLRCSPMKGHSHVYWYRQLPEEGLKFMVYLQKENIIDESGMPKERFSAEFPKEGPSILRIQQVVRGDSAAYFCASLSTGTVNSPLHFGNGTRLTVT.

This sequence joins TRBV7-9 and TRBJ1-2; D not certain. The CDR3 covers 12 residues. The V gene lost 1 base and the J gene lost 3 bases, with 3 bases spanning the gap. Per germline, CDR1 SEHNR and CDR2 FQNEAQ (reference sequence). CDR3 loop: CASSLGHYGYTF. CDR3 nucleotide sequence: TGTGCCAGCAGCTTAGGGCACTATGGCTACACCTTC.

This chain connects TRBV29-1 to TRBJ2-5; D is possibly TRBD1 (5 bases). CDR1 is SQVTM and CDR2 is ANQGSEA in the germline V gene. Trimming took off 5 bases at V and 5 bases at J, with 12 bases between the two ends. The CDR3 spans 12 residues. The CDR3 sequence: CSVSARVETQYF. The CDR3 nucleotides read TGCAGCGTTTCGGCCAGGGTGGAGACCCAGTACTTC.

Comment on this clonotype: The junction departs from the called germline gene at one end, perhaps through a read error. The rearrangement joins TRBV7-3 to TRBJ1-1; a weak D match, TRBD1 (5 bases). The V gene's germline CDR1 is SGHTA and CDR2 FQGTGA. CDR3 size: 13 residues. DNA for the CDR3: TGTGCCAGCAGCTTCAGGGAGAACACTGGAGCTTTCTTT. It encodes CASSFRENTGAFF.

The gene calls are TRBV6-5 and TRBJ2-3; possibly TRBD2 for D (5 bases). In germline, CDR1 is MNHEY, CDR2 SVGAGI. CDR3 size: 16 residues. Deletions cut 1 base from V and 4 bases from J, with 15 bases between. This CDR3 is CASSYFPGSGADTQYF. In nucleotides, the CDR3 is TGTGCCAGCAGTTACTTCCCTGGGAGTGGGGCAGATACGCAGTATTTT.

The CDR3 nucleotides read TGTGCCAGCAGACCGGACAGGGGAGGGTACGAGCAGTACTTC. Translated: CASRPDRGGYEQYF. The chain couples TRBV28 to TRBJ2-7; 9 nucleotides agree with TRBD1. Germline V gives CDR1 MDHEN, CDR2 SYDVKM. This CDR3 is built from 14 residues. With V trimmed by 6 bases and J by 4 bases, 7 bases remained unmatched.

This clonotype was counted only a few times. Here the CDR3 reads CASGSDEVYEQYF. DNA for the CDR3: TGTGCCAGCGGATCGGACGAGGTCTACGAGCAGTACTTC. The chain carries TRBV6-5 and TRBJ2-7; D gene unclear. The CDR3 has 13 amino acids. CDR1 MNHEY and CDR2 SVGAGI come from the germline V gene. Trimming cost V 8 bases and J 3 bases, with 14 bases left between them.

This clonotype has just a few counts. This chain connects TRBV6-4 to TRBJ2-1; D unclear. The ends were cut back, 4 bases at V and 7 bases at J, with 5 bases in the middle. There are 11 residues in the CDR3. Germline CDR1 reads MRHNA; CDR2 reads SNTAGT. Written as DNA, the CDR3 is TGTGCCAGCAGTGTATTGAATGAGCAGTTCTTC. This encodes CASSVLNEQFF.

This clonotype appeared a few times. The chain is built from TRBV13 and TRBJ2-7; 8 nucleotides align to TRBD2. Germline CDR1 is PRHDT and CDR2 is FYEKMQ (reference sequence). The V gene end was trimmed by 5 bases and the J gene end by 3 bases; junction bases not matched to a gene: 6. This CDR3 is built from 14 residues. CDR3 in DNA: TGTGCCAGCAGCGCCACTAGCGGACACTACGAGCAGTACTTC. It codes for CASSATSGHYEQYF.

This clonotype was detected a few times. This CDR3 reads CATSRAGDLNEQYF. The DNA for the CDR3 is TGTGCCACCAGCAGAGCAGGGGATCTTAACGAGCAGTACTTC. The V gene is TRBV15, the J gene TRBJ2-4; maybe TRBD1 (6 bases). The DNA end is a closer match to TRBJ2-7, so the J assignment may be wrong. The CDR3 consists of 14 residues. Germline CDR1 reads LNHNV; CDR2 reads YYDKDF (reference sequence).

The V call is TRBV29-1, the J call TRBJ2-3, with 7 positions matching TRBD1. The CDR3 contains 13 residues. In germline, CDR1 is SQVTM, CDR2 ANQGSEA. The CDR3 spells CTSTGPGTDTQYF. In DNA, the CDR3 is TGCACCTCGACAGGGCCCGGCACAGATACGCAGTATTTT.

This clonotype has a handful of counts. The chain recombines TRBV20-1 with TRBJ2-6; tentative D call: TRBD1 (5 bases). The V gene lost 2 bases and the J gene lost 2 bases, with 10 bases spanning the gap. The CDR3 extends over 15 amino acids. The germline V gene encodes CDR1 DFQATT and CDR2 SNEGSKA (reference sequence). CDR3 nucleotides: TGCAGTGCTAGACCCAGGGTACCTGGGGCCAACGTCCTGACTTTC. Encoded protein: CSARPRVPGANVLTF.

The chain combines TRBV29-1 with TRBJ2-5; 13 positions agree with TRBD2. V was clipped by 5 bases and J by 8 bases; unmatched bases: 8. The germline CDR1 and CDR2 sequences are SQVTM and ANQGSEA. This CDR3 is 14 amino acids long. CDR3 residues: CSVQLTSGRGTQYF. For the CDR3, the DNA is TGCAGCGTTCAACTTACTAGCGGGAGGGGAACCCAGTACTTC.

This clonotype was seen only a few times. V and J are TRBV20-1 and TRBJ2-7; maybe TRBD2 (6 bases). Germline V lookup: CDR1 DFQATT, CDR2 SNEGSKA (reference sequence). V lost 3 bases and J 1 base, leaving 16 bases between the germline ends. This CDR3 is built from 15 residues. CDR3 coding DNA: TGCAGTGCTAGTGGGGCTAGGCGGGGATCCTACGAGCAGTACTTC. Protein: CSASGARRGSYEQYF.

This chain links TRBV29-1 with TRBJ2-1; TRBD2 agrees at 13 bases. The ends lost 2 bases at V and 4 bases at J; junction bases unmatched: 2. The CDR3 extends over 15 amino acids. Germline V gene sequence: CDR1 SQVTM, CDR2 ANQGSEA. As DNA, the CDR3 is TGCAGCGTTGAAACGGGACTAGCGGGGTACAATGAGCAGTTCTTC. Its protein is CSVETGLAGYNEQFF.

This clonotype came up a few times. This chain joins TRBV2 and TRBJ2-7, with TRBD2 as a possible D gene (5 bases). The CDR3 sequence is 11 residues long. Trimming pared 3 bases from V and 6 bases from J, leaving 6 bases between. The germline V gene encodes CDR1 SNHLY and CDR2 FYNNEI. The chain's CDR3 is CASSEAGEQYF. As DNA, the CDR3 is TGTGCCAGCAGTGAGGCGGGCGAGCAGTACTTC.